The rows below give T cell receptor beta chains drawn from one sample of a study of T cells in Graves' hyperthyroidism and ophthalmopathy. Each CDR3 protein is one row after TCRdb ran MiXCR on the multiplex PCR reads. The sample gives hundreds of thousands of distinct CDR3 sequences, roughly 15% of which show up once; less than 15% is in the top ten. The material sequenced was blood. Receptors were obtained from a man aged 18 to 30 with Graves' ophthalmopathy. Both conserved end residues are part of each CDR3. Fields, in order: clone size, D gene, V gene, J gene, CDR3 DNA, CDR3 protein. A D gene is named only where the DNA matches it firmly. Rows give clone size only sometimes, using once, few, many, or a class for an expanded clone.

>few|NA|TRBV6-1|TRBJ1-1
TGTGCCAGCAGTGGGAGGGCAACTGAAGCTTTCTTT
CASSGRATEAFF
>many|NA|TRBV10-3|TRBJ1-1
TGTGCCATCAGTCCCGGGGAGGGGACTGAAGCTTTCTTT
CAISPGEGTEAFF
>many|NA|TRBV12-3/TRBV12-4|TRBJ2-7
TGTGCCAGCAGCCCGCAGGGGTGGGAGCAGTACTTC
CASSPQGWEQYF
>NA|NA|TRBV18|TRBJ2-5
TGTGCCAGCTCACCAGAGAAGGGGCCGGGAGAGACCCAGTACTTC
CASSPEKGPGETQYF
>many|NA|TRBV24-1|TRBJ2-5
TGTGCCACCAGTGATGCCCCCCGGTTGGGACCGAACCAAGAGACCCAGTACTTC
CATSDAPRLGPNQETQYF
>few|NA|TRBV6-2/TRBV6-3|TRBJ2-1
TGTGCCAGCAGTTACTTTGGGGGGGCCGACAATGAGCAGTTCTTC
CASSYFGGADNEQFF
>many|NA|TRBV12-3/TRBV12-4|TRBJ2-5
TGTGCCAGCAGTTTGCGGGATCAAGAGACCCAGTACTTC
CASSLRDQETQYF
>many|TRBD2|TRBV3-1|TRBJ2-2
TGTGCCAGCAGCCATGCTAGCGGGGCTCTGAACACCGGGGAGCTGTTTTTT
CASSHASGALNTGELFF
>few|TRBD1|TRBV6-2/TRBV6-3|TRBJ1-6
TGTGCCAGCAGTAAGGGGGCACCGGGTCCGAATAATTCACCCCTCCACTTT
CASSKGAPGPNNSPLHF
>few|NA|TRBV6-1|TRBJ2-5
TGTGCCAGCAGTGAAGCGCCGACTAGAGGGTTGCACTTC
CASSEAPTRGLHF
>few|NA|TRBV4-1|TRBJ2-7
TGCGCCAGCAGCCAAGATCCGGCGGGCAATCGCTACGAGCAGTACTTC
CASSQDPAGNRYEQYF
>few|NA|TRBV6-1|TRBJ1-5
TGTGCCAGCAGACGGCCGGATACTCAGCCCCAGCATTTT
CASRRPDTQPQHF
>many|TRBD2|TRBV27|TRBJ2-7
TGTGCCAGCAGCCGATTACCCGGGACTAGCGCCTACGAGCAGTACTTC
CASSRLPGTSAYEQYF
>many|NA|TRBV5-1|TRBJ2-1
TGCGCCAGCAGCGAAGTAGCGGGTAGGGGGACAAATGAGCAGTTCTTC
CASSEVAGRGTNEQFF
>many|TRBD2|TRBV6-5|TRBJ2-1
TGTGCCAGCAGTTACGGTCTAGCGGGGGGGATACGGCAGTTCTTC
CASSYGLAGGIRQFF
>NA|NA|TRBV6-2/TRBV6-3|TRBJ2-5
TGTGCCAGCAGTTACAGCGCCTCGAGGGAGACCCAGTACTTC
CASSYSASRETQYF
>few|TRBD2|TRBV9|TRBJ2-3
TGTGCCAGCAGCTACCTAAGCGGGGGATACACAGATACGCAGTATTTT
CASSYLSGGYTDTQYF
>many|TRBD2|TRBV20-1|TRBJ2-1
TGCAGTGCTAGACTCGCTGGCGGGAGGTCCTACAATGAGCAGTTCTTC
CSARLAGGRSYNEQFF
>NA|NA|TRBV4-1|TRBJ2-7
TGCGCCAGCAGCCAAATGGGTGGTTCCTACGAGCAGTACTTC
CASSQMGGSYEQYF
>many|TRBD1|TRBV29-1|TRBJ1-1
TGCAGCGTTTCGGACAGGGGCCTGGCTGAAGCTTTCTTT
CSVSDRGLAEAFF
>many|TRBD2|TRBV7-6|TRBJ2-5
TGTGCCAGCAGTATCCCGGGACTAAACCTCCAAGAGACCCAGTACTTC
CASSIPGLNLQETQYF
>many|NA|TRBV7-2|TRBJ2-1
TGTGCCAGCAGCTCCCAGATCAGCTCCTACAATGAGCAGTTCTTC
CASSSQISSYNEQFF
>few|TRBD1|TRBV7-9|TRBJ1-2
TGTGCCAGCAGAGCCTCAGGGGGCGAAAACTATGGCTACACCTTC
CASRASGGENYGYTF
>many|NA|TRBV18|TRBJ1-5
TGTGCCAGCTCATCCTTGATGGATCAGCCCCAGCATTTT
CASSSLMDQPQHF
>NA|NA|TRBV19|TRBJ2-6
TGTGCCAGTAGTACGTACGGGGTTGGGGCCAACGTCCTGACTTTC
CASSTYGVGANVLTF
>many|NA|TRBV12-3/TRBV12-4|TRBJ2-3
TGTGCCAGCAGTCACAGCACAGATACGCAGTATTTT
CASSHSTDTQYF
>NA|NA|TRBV6-5|TRBJ2-2
TGTGCCAGCAGTTACTCGATTAGCGCGAACACCGGGGAGCTGTTTTTT
CASSYSISANTGELFF
>many|NA|TRBV5-1|TRBJ2-1
TGCGCCAGCAGCAGCGCGCGGGACCTTCCCTTTAACAATGAGCAGTTCTTC
CASSSARDLPFNNEQFF
>NA|NA|TRBV9|TRBJ1-2
TGTGCCAGCAGCGTAGAGACGGGGGCCCTCCCCTCTATCTCTGGCTACACCTTC
CASSVETGALPSISGYTF
>NA|TRBD2|TRBV6-1|TRBJ2-7
TGTGCCAGCAGTGAGACTAGCGGGAGGTGGTACGAGCAGTACTTC
CASSETSGRWYEQYF
>few|NA|TRBV4-1|TRBJ2-7
TGCGCCAGCAGCCAGTTCGAGGGCTCCTACGAGCAGTACTTC
CASSQFEGSYEQYF
>many|TRBD1|TRBV10-1|TRBJ2-6
TGCGCCAGCAGTGACGGGACAGGGGGCACTGGGAACTTTGGGGCCAACGTCCTGACTTTC
CASSDGTGGTGNFGANVLTF
>few|TRBD1|TRBV6-4|TRBJ1-5
TGTGCCAGCAGTGGGACAGGGGGCAGCAATCAGCCCCAGCATTTT
CASSGTGGSNQPQHF
>NA|NA|TRBV18|TRBJ2-1
TGTGCCACCCGCTCCGGGGGCGGAAACAATGAGCAGTTCTTC
CATRSGGGNNEQFF
>many|NA|TRBV11-2|TRBJ1-4
TGTGCCAGCAGCTTAGATATAGGGGCCCTTGAAAAACTGTTTTTT
CASSLDIGALEKLFF
>many|TRBD2|TRBV6-2/TRBV6-3|TRBJ2-1
TGTGCCAGCAATGTAGCGGGAGCCGCCTACAATGAGCAGTTCTTC
CASNVAGAAYNEQFF
>few|TRBD1|TRBV30|TRBJ2-7
TGTGCCTGGGGTGGACAGGTCTACGAGCAGTACTTC
CAWGGQVYEQYF
>few|TRBD1|TRBV30|TRBJ1-2
TGTGCCTGGAGGGGAAAAGGACAGGGGCGAGGGGGCTACACCTTC
CAWRGKGQGRGGYTF
>few|NA|TRBV11-3|TRBJ1-2
TGTGCCAGCAGCGATCGACAGAACTATGGCTACACCTTC
CASSDRQNYGYTF
>many|NA|TRBV19|TRBJ1-2
TGTGCCAGTATGGTGGGAGGCAGAGCAACTAGCTATGGCTACACCTTC
CASMVGGRATSYGYTF
>many|TRBD2|TRBV10-3|TRBJ2-1
TGTGCCATCAGTGAGTCCCCGGGACTAGCTGGATACAATGAGCAGTTCTTC
CAISESPGLAGYNEQFF
>many|NA|TRBV5-1|TRBJ2-7
TGCGCCAGCAGCCTGGAGGGGCTGAACTACGAGCAGTACTTC
CASSLEGLNYEQYF
>NA|NA|TRBV5-4|TRBJ1-2
TGTGCCAGCAGCCCGGGCCCGGGGGGTTTTGGCTACACCTTC
CASSPGPGGFGYTF
>few|NA|TRBV3-1|TRBJ2-7
TGTGCCAGCAGCCAGGCGCCGCTGACGGCCTACGAGCAGTACTTC
CASSQAPLTAYEQYF
>few|TRBD1|TRBV29-1|TRBJ2-2
TGCAGCGTTGAAAATTCGGTGACAGGGGTGCCCGGGGAGCTGTTTTTT
CSVENSVTGVPGELFF
>NA|NA|TRBV4-1|TRBJ2-7
TGCGCCAGCAGCCAAGAACAGGGCCAGCAGTACTTC
CASSQEQGQQYF